This entry features one T cell receptor (beta chain) sequence. This sample is part of a study of PD-L1 blockade in urothelial cancer. Looking at the study overall: Male patients with bladder-origin urothelial cancer numbered about 90% of the roughly 29.

The patients' disease, urothelial carcinoma, was locally advanced or metastatic. The assay was immunoSEQ multiplex PCR, and TCRdb's table has in-frame clones only and misses some. The data hold more than 45,000 clones, with approximately 80% observed a single time. Trimming took 2 bases from V and 8 from J, leaving 9 bases between them. The CDR3 consists of 13 residues. The germline CDR1 and CDR2 sequences are SGHDN and FVKESK. This sequence was found in a man between 65 and 85 years old with urothelial cancer. The sample in question was PBMCs, obtained around atezolizumab (anti-PD-L1) treatment. The chain recombines TRBV14 with TRBJ1-4; D call uncertain. For the CDR3, the DNA is TGTGCCAGCAGCCAACTTGGCAGGGAAAAACTGTTTTTT. Translated: CASSQLGREKLFF.